This T cell receptor (beta chain) was identified in a study of CD8 T cells in ankylosing spondylitis. This clonotype appeared many times. Its antigen is unidentified. Notes on the study in general: Ankylosing spondylitis blood appeared to be characterized by a TCR beta motif of several highly homologous variants.

Trimming cost V 4 bases and J 4 bases; bases outside gene matches: 5. This CDR3 comprises 14 residues. CDR1 and CDR2 (germline): SGHAT, FQNNGV. TCRdb used MiXCR to reprocess the 5' RACE reads, holding one entry per CDR3 protein. The table records roughly 670,000 distinct CDR3 sequences, 15% to 20% of them present only once. This clonotype was sampled from a male donor with ankylosing spondylitis. The rearrangement joins TRBV11-2 to TRBJ2-5; 8 bases align to TRBD2. Source material: blood, either unsorted or a sorted T cell fraction (not recorded which). The CDR3 loop is CASSSTAGAETQYF. CDR3 sequence (DNA): TGTGCCAGCAGCTCAACAGCGGGGGCAGAGACCCAGTACTTC. The entire variable domain, with the rest obtained from reference TRBV11-2 and TRBJ2-5, is as follows: EAGVAQSPRYKIIEKRQSVAFWCNPISGHATLYWYQQILGQGPKLLIQFQNNGVVDDSQLPKDRFSAERLKGVDSTLKIQPAKLEDSAVYLCASSSTAGAETQYFGPGTRLLVL.